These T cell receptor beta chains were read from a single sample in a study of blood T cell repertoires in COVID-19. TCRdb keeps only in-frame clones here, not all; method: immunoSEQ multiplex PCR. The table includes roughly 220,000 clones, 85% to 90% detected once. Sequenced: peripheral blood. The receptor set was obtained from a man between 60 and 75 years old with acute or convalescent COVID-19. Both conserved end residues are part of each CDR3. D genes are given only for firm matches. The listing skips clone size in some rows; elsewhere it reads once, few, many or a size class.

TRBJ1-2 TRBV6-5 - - CASSPSPGNYGYTF TGTGCCAGCAGTCCCTCCCCGGGGAACTATGGCTACACCTTC
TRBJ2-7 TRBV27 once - CASTPTGTQPYEQYF TGTGCCAGCACCCCGACCGGGACACAGCCCTACGAGCAGTACTTC
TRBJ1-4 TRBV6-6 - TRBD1 CASSPMQGGNEKLFF TGTGCCAGCAGTCCGATGCAGGGGGGTAATGAAAAACTGTTTTTT
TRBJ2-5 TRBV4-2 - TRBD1 CASRPGQGGFLAQYF TGTGCCAGCAGGCCCGGACAGGGGGGATTCTTGGCCCAGTACTTC
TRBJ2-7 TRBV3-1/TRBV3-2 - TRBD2 CASRRTSGHEQYF TGTGCCAGCAGGCGGACTAGCGGCCACGAGCAGTACTTC
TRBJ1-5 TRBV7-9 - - CASTPAGNSNQPQHF TGTGCCAGCACCCCGGCGGGAAATAGCAATCAGCCCCAGCATTTT
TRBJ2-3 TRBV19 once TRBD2 CASSTRKTSGGDTQYF TGTGCCAGTAGTACACGGAAGACTAGCGGAGGAGATACGCAGTATTTT
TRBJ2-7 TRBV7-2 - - CASSLGSRKQYF TGTGCCAGCAGCTTAGGGTCTAGGAAGCAGTACTTC
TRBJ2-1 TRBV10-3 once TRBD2 CAITQTSGGYNEQFF TGTGCCATCACCCAGACTAGCGGGGGTTACAATGAGCAGTTCTTC
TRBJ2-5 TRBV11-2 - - CASSLDSPAGTQYF TGTGCCAGCAGCTTAGACAGTCCTGCGGGGACCCAGTACTTC
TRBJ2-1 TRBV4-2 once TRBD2 CASSQGSSGAYNEQFF TGTGCCAGCAGCCAAGGGTCTAGCGGGGCCTACAATGAGCAGTTCTTC
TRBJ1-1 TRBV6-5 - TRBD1 CASSTTGKTNTEAFF TGTGCCAGCAGTACGACAGGGAAGACGAACACTGAAGCTTTCTTT
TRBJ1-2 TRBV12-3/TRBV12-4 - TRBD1 CASSPGGWYGYTF TGTGCCAGCAGTCCAGGGGGCTGGTATGGCTACACCTTC
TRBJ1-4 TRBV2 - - CASWEGPTNEKLFF TGTGCCAGCTGGGAGGGACCAACTAATGAAAAACTGTTTTTT
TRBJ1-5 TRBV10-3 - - CAISRTGGNQPQHF TGTGCCATCAGTAGAACGGGGGGCAATCAGCCCCAGCATTTT
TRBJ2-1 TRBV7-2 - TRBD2 CASSLASNSGGFNEQFF TGTGCCAGCAGCTTAGCCTCCAATAGCGGGGGGTTTAATGAGCAGTTCTTC
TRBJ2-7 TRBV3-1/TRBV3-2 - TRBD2 CASSQFPGRASGGLSYEQYF TGTGCCAGCAGCCAATTTCCGGGTCGGGCTAGCGGGGGACTCTCCTACGAGCAGTACTTC
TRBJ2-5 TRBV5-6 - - CASTPRGSGETQYF TGTGCCAGCACCCCTAGAGGCTCCGGAGAGACCCAGTACTTC
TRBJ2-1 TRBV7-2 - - CASLRAAEYNEQFF TGTGCCAGCTTACGGGCAGCGGAGTACAATGAGCAGTTCTTC
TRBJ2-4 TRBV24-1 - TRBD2 CATSDLLAGGRNIQYF TGTGCCACCAGTGACCTACTAGCGGGGGGGCGAAACATTCAGTACTTC
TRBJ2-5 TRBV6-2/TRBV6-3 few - CASSFSDYIGTQYF TGTGCCAGCAGTTTCTCGGACTATATCGGGACCCAGTACTTC
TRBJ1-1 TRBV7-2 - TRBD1 CASRQGATMNTEAFF TGTGCCAGCCGACAGGGTGCTACTATGAACACTGAAGCTTTCTTT
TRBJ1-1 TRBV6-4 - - CASSDRLLQNTEAFF TGTGCCAGCAGTGACCGCCTGTTACAGAACACTGAAGCTTTCTTT
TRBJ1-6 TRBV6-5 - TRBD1 CASRGTGVNSPLHF TGTGCCAGCAGGGGGACAGGGGTAAATTCACCCCTCCACTTT
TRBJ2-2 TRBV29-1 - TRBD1 CSVEQGRGPNTGELFF TGCAGCGTTGAACAGGGCAGGGGGCCTAACACCGGGGAGCTGTTTTTT
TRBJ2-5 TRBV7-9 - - CASSLDSTTQYF TGTGCCAGCAGCCTAGACAGTACAACCCAGTACTTC
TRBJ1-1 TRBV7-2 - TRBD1 CASSSPTGGLTEAFF TGTGCCAGCAGCTCCCCAACAGGGGGCTTAACTGAAGCTTTCTTT
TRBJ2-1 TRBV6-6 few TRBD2 CASSPGGLAGRDNEQFF TGTGCCAGCAGTCCGGGAGGACTAGCGGGGAGAGACAATGAGCAGTTCTTC
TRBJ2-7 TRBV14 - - CASSQDPVLSEQYF TGTGCCAGCAGCCAAGATCCGGTTTTAAGCGAGCAGTACTTC
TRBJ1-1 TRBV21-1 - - CASNPGQGPLNTEAFF TGTGCCAGCAATCCGGGACAGGGGCCCTTGAACACTGAAGCTTTCTTT
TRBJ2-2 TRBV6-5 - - CASNFSPSPGELFF TGTGCCAGCAACTTTTCCCCGAGTCCCGGGGAGCTGTTTTTT
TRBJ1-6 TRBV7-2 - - CASSPSVSGYNSPLHF TGTGCCAGCAGCCCAAGTGTTTCAGGGTATAATTCACCCCTCCACTTT
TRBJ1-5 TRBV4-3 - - CASSQDGQSNQPQHF TGCGCCAGCAGCCAAGATGGACAGAGCAATCAGCCCCAGCATTTT
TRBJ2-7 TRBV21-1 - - CASSKVAASGGGSYEQYF TGTGCCAGCAGCAAAGTGGCGGCTAGCGGGGGTGGCTCCTACGAGCAGTACTTC
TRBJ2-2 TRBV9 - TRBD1 CASSPGGYGTGELFF TGTGCCAGCAGCCCAGGGGGTTATGGCACCGGGGAGCTGTTTTTT
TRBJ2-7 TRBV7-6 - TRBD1 CASSLETGYEQYF TGTGCCAGCAGCCTAGAGACAGGGTACGAGCAGTACTTC
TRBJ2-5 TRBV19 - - CASRPIAGAETQYF TGTGCCAGTAGACCCATAGCAGGGGCCGAGACCCAGTACTTC
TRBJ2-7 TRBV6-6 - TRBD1 CASSRLPGQGDEQYF TGTGCCAGCAGTCGACTCCCGGGACAGGGAGACGAGCAGTACTTC
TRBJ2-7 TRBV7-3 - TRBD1 CASSLTGRGSSYEQYF TGTGCCAGCAGCTTAACGGGCAGGGGGTCCTCCTACGAGCAGTACTTC
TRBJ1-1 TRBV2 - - CASSATGTNTEAFF TGTGCCAGCAGTGCGACAGGTACGAACACTGAAGCTTTCTTT
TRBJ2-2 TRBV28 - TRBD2 CASTPGLANTGELFF TGTGCCAGCACTCCGGGACTAGCCAACACCGGGGAGCTGTTTTTT
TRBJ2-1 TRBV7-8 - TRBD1 CASSLGQSYNEQFF TGTGCCAGCAGCTTGGGACAGTCCTACAATGAGCAGTTCTTC
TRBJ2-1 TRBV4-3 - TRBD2 CASSQDDGGAENEQFF TGCGCCAGCAGCCAAGACGACGGGGGGGCTGAGAATGAGCAGTTCTTC
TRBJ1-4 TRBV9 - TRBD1 CASNSGTAATNEKLFF TGTGCCAGCAACTCCGGGACAGCTGCAACTAATGAAAAACTGTTTTTT
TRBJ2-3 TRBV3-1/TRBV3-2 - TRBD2 CASSQDGASGGLTDTQYF TGTGCCAGCAGCCAAGATGGCGCTAGCGGGGGGCTCACAGATACGCAGTATTTT
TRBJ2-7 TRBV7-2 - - CASSFRTGISGEQYF TGTGCCAGCAGCTTTCGTACAGGGATTTCGGGGGAGCAGTACTTC
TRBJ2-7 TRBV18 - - CASRIDTSYEQYF TGTGCCAGCCGGATTGACACTTCCTACGAGCAGTACTTC
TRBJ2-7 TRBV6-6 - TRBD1 CASSPPDRNSYEQYF TGTGCCAGCAGCCCCCCGGACAGGAACTCCTACGAGCAGTACTTC
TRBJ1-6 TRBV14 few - CASSQGGIGGRGAPLHF TGTGCCAGCAGCCAAGGAGGAATCGGGGGTCGGGGGGCACCCCTCCACTTT
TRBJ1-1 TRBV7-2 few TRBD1 CASSSRGLTNTEAFF TGTGCCAGCAGCTCCAGGGGGCTCACGAACACTGAAGCTTTCTTT
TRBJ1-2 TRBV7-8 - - CASSSGSFYGYTF TGTGCCAGCAGCTCAGGCAGTTTCTATGGCTACACCTTC
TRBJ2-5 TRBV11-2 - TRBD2 CASSLGIDRGGTQYF TGTGCCAGCAGCTTAGGAATCGACCGCGGGGGGACCCAGTACTTC